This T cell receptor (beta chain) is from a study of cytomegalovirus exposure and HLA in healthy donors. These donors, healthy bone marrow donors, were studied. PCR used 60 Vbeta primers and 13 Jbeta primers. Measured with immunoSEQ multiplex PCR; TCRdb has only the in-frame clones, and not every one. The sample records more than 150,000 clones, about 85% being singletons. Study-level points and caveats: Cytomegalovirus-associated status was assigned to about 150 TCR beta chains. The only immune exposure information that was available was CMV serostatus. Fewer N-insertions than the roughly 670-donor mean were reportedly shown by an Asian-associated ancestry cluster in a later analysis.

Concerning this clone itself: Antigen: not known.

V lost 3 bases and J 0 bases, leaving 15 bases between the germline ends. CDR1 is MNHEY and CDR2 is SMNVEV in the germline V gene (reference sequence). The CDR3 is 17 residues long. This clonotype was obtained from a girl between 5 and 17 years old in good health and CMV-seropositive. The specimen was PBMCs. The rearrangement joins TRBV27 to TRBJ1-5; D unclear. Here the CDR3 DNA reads TGTGCCAGCAGTTTCGGCGGAGGAGTGGATAGCAATCAGCCCCAGCATTTT. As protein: CASSFGGGVDSNQPQHF.